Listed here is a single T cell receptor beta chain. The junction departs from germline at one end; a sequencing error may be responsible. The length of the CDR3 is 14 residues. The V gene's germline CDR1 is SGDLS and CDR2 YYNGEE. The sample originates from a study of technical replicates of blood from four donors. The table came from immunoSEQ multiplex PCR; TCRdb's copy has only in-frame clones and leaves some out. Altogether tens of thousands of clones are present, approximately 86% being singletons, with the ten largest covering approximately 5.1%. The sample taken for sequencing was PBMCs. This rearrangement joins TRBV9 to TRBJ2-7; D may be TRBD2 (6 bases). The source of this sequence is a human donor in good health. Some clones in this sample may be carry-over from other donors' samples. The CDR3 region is CVSSVGIAAYEQYF. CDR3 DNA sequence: TGTGTCAGCAGCGTTGGTATAGCGGCCTACGAGCAGTACTTC.